This T cell receptor beta chain is from a study of T-cell reconstitution after alpha-beta-depleted transplantation in children. TCRbeta library construction was performed incorporating unique molecular identifiers. TCRdb analysed the PCR reads with MiXCR anew, one entry per CDR3 protein. This sample has 250,000 to 350,000 distinct CDR3 sequences, with approximately 9.6% found just once. V dropped 2 bases and J dropped 6; count of bases not matched to a gene: 5. Germline lookup yields CDR1 MNHEY and CDR2 SMNVEV (reference sequence). The CDR3 extends over 14 amino acids. This clonotype was seen more than once but under ten times.

The rearrangement joins TRBV27 to TRBJ2-7; TRBD1 matches 9 bases. The specimen was PBMCs from the stem cell graft donor, collected from the stem cell graft. The receptor's source is a human donor who donated a stem cell graft to a child with SCID. The CDR3 reads CASSLRDRASEQYF. In nucleotides, the CDR3 is TGTGCCAGCAGTTTACGGGACAGGGCATCCGAGCAGTACTTC.